This record concerns one T cell receptor (beta chain) sequence. The sample contains more than one DNA sequence encoding this CDR3. This record comes from a study of cytomegalovirus exposure and HLA in healthy donors. A multiplex PCR was run with 60 Vbeta primers and 13 Jbeta primers. Using immunoSEQ multiplex PCR, the repertoire was profiled, and TCRdb retains in-frame clones only, with some absent. This sample has 150,000 to 200,000 clones, with approximately 82% found just once. CDR1 and CDR2 from the germline V gene are SGHRS and YFSETQ. The germline V and J ends were trimmed by 3 bases and 6 bases, with 16 bases remaining between them. The CDR3 extends over 15 amino acids.

This receptor was obtained from a man aged 50 to 60 in good health and CMV-seropositive. The chain recombines TRBV5-1 with TRBJ2-1, with a weak D call TRBD1 (5 bases). Sequencing was carried out using PBMCs. The CDR3 coding sequence is TGCGCCAGCAGCTCAACTGAGCAGGGATTCAATGAGCAGTTCTTC. It is translated as CASSSTEQGFNEQFF.